This T cell receptor beta chain is drawn from a study of blood T cell repertoires in COVID-19. Overall study: Specimens from acute and convalescent COVID-19 originated in the United States, Italy and Spain.

Original methodology: Estimation of nucleated cell counts relied on the amplification of reference gene primers. Sequencing was performed with immunoSEQ multiplex PCR; in TCRdb, only in-frame clones are kept and a portion is missing. D and trimming were read from the DNA, whereas the V and J calls and clone size are those reported in that table. Of 200,000 to 250,000 clones in the sample, about nine tenths were seen once. Germline V gene data show CDR1 as DFQATT and CDR2 as SNEGSKA (reference sequence). The ends were cut back, 7 bases at V and 7 bases at J, with 11 bases in the middle. This CDR3 has 11 amino acids.

This receptor was identified in a woman aged 60 to 75 with acute or convalescent COVID-19. Input material: peripheral blood. The gene calls are TRBV20-1 and TRBJ1-5; D is unclear. The CDR3 nucleotides are TGCAGTGTCAAAATGAGGCAGCCCCAGCATTTT. Protein product: CSVKMRQPQHF.